A selection of T cell receptor beta chains follows, all from one sample in a study of patients and donors after allogeneic stem cell transplantation. TCRdb reprocessed the RT-PCR reads via MiXCR and lists one record per CDR3 protein. This table has approximately 200,000 distinct CDR3 sequences, around two fifths appearing once. Specimen: blood, either unsorted or a sorted T cell fraction (not recorded which). These receptors all come from a human donor who was either an allogeneic HSCT recipient or a stem cell or donor lymphocyte infusion donor (not recorded which). It is not recorded whose cells these are; they may come from a transplant donor. Each CDR3 is given with its conserved first and last residue. Each record gives: D gene, clone size, V gene, J gene, CDR3 DNA, CDR3 protein. D genes are given only for firm matches. Part of the rows lack a size; the others show once, few, many or a class for expanded clones.

d_gene: TRBD2; abundance: few; v_gene: TRBV7-7; j_gene: TRBJ2-1; CDR3nt: TGTGCTAGCAGTCGTACTAGCGGGGAGTACAATGAGCAGTTCTTC; CDR3aa: CASSRTSGEYNEQFF
d_gene: .; abundance: .; v_gene: TRBV12-3/TRBV12-4; j_gene: TRBJ2-5; CDR3nt: TGTGCCAGCAGTTTAGCGCTGCAGGAAGGGACTCCGAAAGAGACCCAGTACTTC; CDR3aa: CASSLALQEGTPKETQYF
d_gene: .; abundance: few; v_gene: TRBV27; j_gene: TRBJ1-1; CDR3nt: TGTGCCAGCAGCCAACAGGGCATGAACACTGAAGCTTTCTTT; CDR3aa: CASSQQGMNTEAFF
d_gene: TRBD2; abundance: .; v_gene: TRBV30; j_gene: TRBJ2-3; CDR3nt: TGTGCCTGGATTATTAGCGGGAGGGGCACAGATACGCAGTATTTT; CDR3aa: CAWIISGRGTDTQYF
d_gene: TRBD1; abundance: .; v_gene: TRBV10-3; j_gene: TRBJ2-7; CDR3nt: TGTGCCATCAGTGAGTCCGGGGACAGGGGAACCTACGAGCAGTACTTC; CDR3aa: CAISESGDRGTYEQYF
d_gene: TRBD1; abundance: .; v_gene: TRBV24-1; j_gene: TRBJ2-1; CDR3nt: TGTGCCACCAGTGACAATAGACAGGGCGCCTACAATGAGCAGTTCTTC; CDR3aa: CATSDNRQGAYNEQFF
d_gene: .; abundance: .; v_gene: TRBV24-1; j_gene: TRBJ1-1; CDR3nt: TGTGCCACCAGTAATTCCAGGGGTGAAGCTTTCTTT; CDR3aa: CATSNSRGEAFF
d_gene: .; abundance: .; v_gene: TRBV20-1; j_gene: TRBJ2-1; CDR3nt: TGCAGTGCAGAGGAGCAGGGTTATTACAATGAGCAGTTCTTC; CDR3aa: CSAEEQGYYNEQFF
d_gene: TRBD1; abundance: .; v_gene: TRBV7-7; j_gene: TRBJ2-5; CDR3nt: TGTGCCAGCAGCACGACAGGGAGAGGAGAGACCCAGTACTTC; CDR3aa: CASSTTGRGETQYF
d_gene: .; abundance: .; v_gene: TRBV9; j_gene: TRBJ2-1; CDR3nt: TGTGCCAGCAGCGCAACTCACAGGACCCCTCTGTACAATGAGCAGTTCTTC; CDR3aa: CASSATHRTPLYNEQFF
d_gene: .; abundance: .; v_gene: TRBV12-3/TRBV12-4; j_gene: TRBJ2-7; CDR3nt: TGTGCCAGCAGTTTAACTTCCTACGAGCAGTACTTC; CDR3aa: CASSLTSYEQYF
d_gene: .; abundance: .; v_gene: TRBV28; j_gene: TRBJ2-7; CDR3nt: TGTGCCAGCATGGCAGGGACCCACGAGCAGTACTTC; CDR3aa: CASMAGTHEQYF
d_gene: TRBD2; abundance: .; v_gene: TRBV4-3; j_gene: TRBJ2-1; CDR3nt: TGCGCCAGCAGCCAAGATCTAGCGGGACCTTACAATGAGCAGTTCTTC; CDR3aa: CASSQDLAGPYNEQFF
d_gene: .; abundance: .; v_gene: TRBV24-1; j_gene: TRBJ2-1; CDR3nt: TGTGCCACCAGTCTAGGAGGAGGTTACAATGAGCAGTTCTTC; CDR3aa: CATSLGGGYNEQFF
d_gene: .; abundance: .; v_gene: TRBV7-9; j_gene: TRBJ2-3; CDR3nt: TGTGCCAGCAGCTCGACCAACCGGGTCTCGACCACCCCAGATACGCAGTATTTT; CDR3aa: CASSSTNRVSTTPDTQYF
d_gene: .; abundance: .; v_gene: TRBV18; j_gene: TRBJ2-3; CDR3nt: TGTGCCAGCTCAATAACGGGACTCTCCTTGGAGATGGGAAATACGCAGTATTTT; CDR3aa: CASSITGLSLEMGNTQYF
d_gene: .; abundance: .; v_gene: TRBV7-2; j_gene: TRBJ1-1; CDR3nt: TGTGCCAGCAGCCCCCGATCCGGCGTTGAAGCTTTCTTT; CDR3aa: CASSPRSGVEAFF
d_gene: .; abundance: .; v_gene: TRBV7-2; j_gene: TRBJ1-6; CDR3nt: TGTGCCAGCAGCCGGGATCTCGGTACGAATTCACCCCTCCACTTT; CDR3aa: CASSRDLGTNSPLHF
d_gene: .; abundance: .; v_gene: TRBV20-1; j_gene: TRBJ1-1; CDR3nt: TGCAGTGCTGGGACGAGGACATTGAACACTGAAGCTTTCTTT; CDR3aa: CSAGTRTLNTEAFF
d_gene: TRBD1; abundance: .; v_gene: TRBV4-2; j_gene: TRBJ1-5; CDR3nt: TGTGCCAGCAGCCAAGGGACAGGGGAACAGCCCCAGCATTTT; CDR3aa: CASSQGTGEQPQHF